This T cell receptor beta chain was sequenced during a study of CD8 T cells in ankylosing spondylitis. This clonotype appeared many times. The antigen remains undetermined. Study-wide findings and caveats: Researchers reportedly found disease-linked clones significantly enriched in matched ankylosing spondylitis synovial fluid. Earlier reports found some motif variants in synovial fluid and blood in reactive arthritis.

V was trimmed by 6 bases and J by 4 bases, leaving 10 bases between them. Germline V gene data show CDR1 as DFQATT and CDR2 as SNEGSKA (reference sequence). This CDR3 is 12 amino acids long. MiXCR, run by TCRdb on the 5' RACE reads, gives a single entry per CDR3 protein. The data show 100,000 to 150,000 distinct CDR3 sequences, approximately 6.8% seen once. The material sequenced was blood, either unsorted or a sorted T cell fraction (not recorded which). The genes are TRBV20-1 and TRBJ2-4; the D gene is possibly TRBD1 (6 bases). This receptor was taken from a male donor with ankylosing spondylitis or in good health (not recorded which). The DNA for the CDR3 is TGCAGTGCCTCAACAGGGAAAAACATTCAGTACTTC. It translates to CSASTGKNIQYF.